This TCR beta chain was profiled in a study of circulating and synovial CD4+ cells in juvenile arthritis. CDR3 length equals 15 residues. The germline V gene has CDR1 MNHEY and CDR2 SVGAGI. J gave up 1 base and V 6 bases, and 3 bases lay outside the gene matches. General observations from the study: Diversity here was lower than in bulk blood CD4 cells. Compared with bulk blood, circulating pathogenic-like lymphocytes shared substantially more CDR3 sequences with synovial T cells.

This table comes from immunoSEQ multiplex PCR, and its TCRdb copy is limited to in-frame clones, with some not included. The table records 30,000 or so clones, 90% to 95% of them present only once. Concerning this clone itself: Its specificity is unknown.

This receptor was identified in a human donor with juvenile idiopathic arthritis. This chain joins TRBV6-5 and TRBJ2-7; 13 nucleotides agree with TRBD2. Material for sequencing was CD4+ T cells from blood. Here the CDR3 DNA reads TGTGCCAGCAGAACTAGCGGGGGGGCATCCTACGAGCAGTACTTC. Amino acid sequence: CASRTSGGASYEQYF.